These 25 T cell receptor beta chains were sequenced from one sample in a study of cytomegalovirus exposure and HLA in healthy donors. The table came from immunoSEQ multiplex PCR; TCRdb's copy has only in-frame clones and leaves some out. The table has 190,000 or so clones, approximately 83% seen once. Sequenced input: PBMCs. These receptors all stem from a young woman in good health and CMV-seropositive.

The chain uses TRBV5-4 and TRBJ2-1; D perhaps matches TRBD1 (5 bases). CDR1 SGHNT and CDR2 YYREEE come from the germline V gene (reference sequence). This CDR3 has 15 residues. Trimming stripped 1 base from V and 8 bases from J, with 16 bases between. The CDR3 sequence is CASSLRLGAADEQFF. The DNA of the CDR3 is TGTGCCAGCAGCTTGAGGCTAGGGGCCGCCGATGAGCAGTTCTTC.

This sequence joins TRBV15 and TRBJ1-2, with 9 bases fitting TRBD1. The CDR3 is 13 amino acids. J gave up 8 bases and V 6 bases, and 7 bases lay outside the gene matches. Germline V gene data show CDR1 as LNHNV and CDR2 as YYDKDF (reference sequence). CDR3 amino acids: CATRQGAKGGYTF. As DNA, the CDR3 is TGTGCCACCAGACAGGGGGCGAAGGGCGGCTACACCTTC.

The chain has TRBV7-2 and TRBJ2-7; 11 bases line up with TRBD2. Per germline, CDR1 SGHTA and CDR2 FQGNSA. This CDR3 is built from 15 residues. The V segment lost 4 bases and the J segment 3 bases; nucleotides outside the gene matches: 5. The CDR3 sequence: CASSSPTSGVYEQYF. CDR3 DNA: TGTGCCAGCAGCTCCCCGACTAGCGGGGTCTACGAGCAGTACTTC.

This clone has just one count. The chain links TRBV7-2 to TRBJ1-2; D remains unclear. There are 15 residues in the CDR3. Germline V gene data show CDR1 as SGHTA and CDR2 as FQGNSA. Between the trimmed V and J ends, which lost 0 bases and 8 bases, there was a span of 16 bases. CDR3 in amino acids: CASSLAGEGSYGYTF. CDR3 DNA sequence: TGTGCCAGCAGCTTAGCGGGAGAAGGGTCCTACGGCTACACCTTC.

V and J are TRBV7-2 and TRBJ1-1; D might be TRBD1 (6 bases). CDR3 length: 14 amino acids. Trimming took off 7 bases at V and 1 base at J, with 13 bases between the two ends. CDR1 is SGHTA and CDR2 is FQGNSA in the germline V gene. CDR3 sequence (DNA): TGTGCCAGCACCCAGGGGCGGACGAACACTGAAGCTTTCTTT. This codes for CASTQGRTNTEAFF. The full variable domain, in which reference TRBV7-2 and TRBJ1-1 provide the parts outside the CDR3, is GAGVSQSPSNKVTEKGKDVELRCDPISGHTALYWYRQSLGQGLEFLIYFQGNSAPDKSGLPSDRFSAERTGGSVSTLTIQRTQQEDSAVYLCASTQGRTNTEAFFGQGTRLTVV.

This clone has just one count. The chain joins TRBV4-1 to TRBJ1-1; no firm D call. Germline V gene sequence: CDR1 MGHRA, CDR2 YSYEKL. Trimming removed 1 base from V and 4 bases from J, with 13 bases in between. The CDR3 sequence is 15 residues long. CDR3 sequence (DNA): TGCGCCAGCAGCCAAGTTGGGCCGGCAACCACTGAAGCTTTCTTT. Protein product: CASSQVGPATTEAFF.

V gene TRBV27 combines with J gene TRBJ1-1, with TRBD1 matching over 8 bases. Per the germline V gene, CDR1 is MNHEY and CDR2 is SMNVEV (reference sequence). Germline trimming cut 3 bases from V and 6 bases from J; bases unmatched to any gene: 12. The CDR3 is made up of 16 amino acids. The DNA for the CDR3 is TGTGCCAGCAGTTTTTTGTTAGCAGGGGGCAGGGCTGAAGCTTTCTTT. It translates to CASSFLLAGGRAEAFF.

The V gene is TRBV18, the J gene TRBJ2-7, with 9 bases lining up with TRBD1. Germline V gives CDR1 KGHSH, CDR2 LQKENI. The CDR3 has 18 residues. V was pared by 3 bases and J by 6 bases, with 18 bases of the junction left unmatched. The CDR3 reads CASSPLQTGTGFPREQYF. CDR3 DNA sequence: TGTGCCAGCTCACCTCTACAAACCGGGACAGGGTTTCCGCGCGAGCAGTACTTC.

This clone showed up just once. The gene calls are TRBV7-9 and TRBJ1-3, with a tentative D call TRBD1 (5 bases). V was clipped by 5 bases and J by 0 bases, with 14 bases between them. CDR3 length: 16 amino acids. Germline V gene lookup returns CDR1 SEHNR and CDR2 FQNEAQ (reference sequence). The DNA for the CDR3 is TGTGCCAGCAGCCCCGGGACTTCGGACTCTGGAAACACCATATATTTT. It translates to CASSPGTSDSGNTIYF.

The rearrangement uses TRBV10-2 and TRBJ2-5, with TRBD2 identical over 7 bases. The CDR3 loop spans 14 amino acids. Germline V CDR1 and CDR2: WSHSY, SAAADI. With V trimmed by 8 bases and J by 2 bases, 8 bases remained unmatched. Here the CDR3 DNA reads TGCGCCAGCTGGGGGGGGAGAGGGCAAGAGACCCAGTACTTC. Amino acids: CASWGGRGQETQYF.

This clone was seen a few times. The chain is built from TRBV7-9 and TRBJ1-3; TRBD1 might be the D (6 bases). CDR3 length: 15 amino acids. The V end lost 5 bases, the J end lost 4 bases, and 15 bases lay between the germline ends. From germline, CDR1 is SEHNR and CDR2 FQNEAQ (reference sequence). CDR3 DNA sequence: TGTGCCAGCAGCCCCCGGGACAAGCTAGGAAACACCATATATTTT. Translated: CASSPRDKLGNTIYF.

The CDR3 is CASSEGTSGGVYEQYF. The CDR3 nucleotides read TGTGCCAGCAGTGAGGGGACTAGCGGGGGGGTGTACGAGCAGTACTTC. V and J are TRBV6-1 and TRBJ2-7; 16 bases agree with TRBD2. This CDR3 spans 16 amino acids. Germline CDR1 reads MNHNS; CDR2 reads SASEGT. The junction had 3 bases not matched to a gene; V was cut back by 3 bases and J by 4 bases.

The rearrangement uses TRBV2 and TRBJ1-4, with a weak D call TRBD1 (6 bases). This CDR3 is built from 13 residues. CDR1 is SNHLY and CDR2 is FYNNEI in the germline V gene. Between the trimmed V and J ends, which lost 4 bases and 6 bases, there was a span of 9 bases. In nucleotides, the CDR3 is TGTGCCAGCAGTGCAGGGGCCCATGAAAAACTGTTTTTT. The encoded protein is CASSAGAHEKLFF.

Ten or more counts support this clone. The V gene is TRBV4-2, the J gene TRBJ2-3; 10 nucleotides agree with TRBD1. The CDR3 length is 16 residues. Germline trimming cut 3 bases from V and 3 bases from J; bases unmatched to any gene: 6. Germline assignment: CDR1 LGHNA and CDR2 YNFKEQ. The CDR3 region is CASSHTGGQGTDTQYF. CDR3 DNA: TGTGCCAGCAGCCATACAGGGGGACAGGGGACAGATACGCAGTATTTT.

Here the CDR3 DNA reads TGTGCCAGCAGCAAAAACAGGGTCGGCAATCAGCCCCAGCATTTT. Protein: CASSKNRVGNQPQHF. This chain joins TRBV21-1 and TRBJ1-5; the table names TRBD1, a call not compared with the DNA. TRBV21-1 is a pseudogene segment. The CDR3 runs 15 residues.

The rearrangement links TRBV7-9 to TRBJ2-3, with TRBD2 matching over 10 bases. Germline V gene lookup returns CDR1 SEHNR and CDR2 FQNEAQ (reference sequence). The CDR3 consists of 16 residues. The V and J ends lost 5 bases and 2 bases, in that order; junction bases with no gene match: 7. The CDR3 DNA sequence: TGTGCCAGCAGCCCAGAGGGACTAGCGAACACAGATACGCAGTATTTT. Amino acids: CASSPEGLANTDTQYF.

The chain has TRBV6-5 and TRBJ1-2; possibly TRBD1 for D (5 bases). Trimming cost V 6 bases and J 8 bases, with 22 bases left between them. Germline CDR1 and CDR2: MNHEY and SVGAGI. There are 15 residues in the CDR3. As DNA, the CDR3 is TGTGCCAGCAGCCAGGACGGGGGTGGAGGTGACGGCTACACCTTC. Encoded protein: CASSQDGGGGDGYTF.

This chain uses TRBV19 with TRBJ2-3; 11 nucleotides align to TRBD2. The CDR3 runs 14 residues. Unmatched junction bases numbered 7, after V lost 11 bases and J lost 3 bases. Per the germline V gene, CDR1 is LNHDA and CDR2 is SQIVND (reference sequence). The CDR3 loop reads CASSRTSGTDTQYF. The CDR3 DNA follows: TGTGCCTCCTCGCGGACTAGCGGGACAGATACGCAGTATTTT.

This clone was found a few times. The J gene is TRBJ2-5, the V gene TRBV6-1; no clear D. Germline CDR1 MNHNS, CDR2 SASEGT. The CDR3 length is 13 residues. V dropped 2 bases and J dropped 0 bases, with 4 bases sitting between them. The CDR3 loop is CASSEQYQETQYF. DNA of the CDR3: TGTGCCAGCAGTGAACAGTACCAAGAGACCCAGTACTTC.

V is TRBV5-1 and J is TRBJ1-4, with 8 bases aligning to TRBD1. The CDR3 runs 15 residues. From germline, CDR1 is SGHRS and CDR2 YFSETQ. The J segment lost 1 base and the V segment lost 4 bases, leaving 3 bases of the junction unmatched. The CDR3 nucleotides read TGCGCCAGCAGCATAGGACAGGGAACTAATGAAAAACTGTTTTTT. Translating it yields CASSIGQGTNEKLFF.

This chain connects TRBV6-1 to TRBJ1-5, with 7 bases matching TRBD1. Germline V gives CDR1 MNHNS, CDR2 SASEGT. This CDR3 spans 15 amino acids. The ends lost 6 bases at V and 0 bases at J; junction bases unmatched: 5. The CDR3 reads CASRGQAYSNQPQHF. The CDR3 DNA reads as TGTGCCAGCAGAGGACAGGCTTATAGCAATCAGCCCCAGCATTTT.

This clone was observed a few times. The chain couples TRBV7-3 to TRBJ2-7, with unresolved D. The CDR3 contains 14 residues. CDR1 and CDR2 from the germline V gene are SGHTA and FQGTGA. V lost 9 bases and J lost 1, with 16 bases in between. The CDR3 spells CARVIAETSYEQYF. CDR3 nucleotide sequence: TGTGCCAGGGTGATAGCCGAAACTTCCTACGAGCAGTACTTC.

The J gene is TRBJ1-3, the V gene TRBV7-8; D unresolved. The CDR3 covers 13 residues. Germline V CDR1 and CDR2: SGHVS, FQNEAQ. The germline V and J ends were trimmed by 3 bases and 2 bases, with 5 bases remaining between them. The CDR3 protein is CASSFGTGNTIYF. CDR3 coding DNA: TGTGCCAGCAGCTTCGGTACTGGAAACACCATATATTTT.

This sequence joins TRBV5-1 and TRBJ2-5, with a weak D call TRBD2 (5 bases). Germline-derived CDR1 and CDR2 are SGHRS and YFSETQ. Deletions cut 5 bases from V and 5 bases from J, with 10 bases between. The CDR3 covers 12 residues. The CDR3 nucleotides are TGCGCCAGCAGACTAGTGGGGGAGACCCAGTACTTC. Its translation is CASRLVGETQYF.

The rearrangement joins TRBV5-1 to TRBJ2-1; 10 bases agree with TRBD2. CDR1 SGHRS and CDR2 YFSETQ come from the germline V gene. V lost 7 bases, J lost 6 bases, and 16 bases stayed unmatched. The CDR3 is 17 residues long. The CDR3 is CASAYTLSGGARNEQFF. CDR3 DNA: TGCGCCAGCGCGTACACCCTCAGCGGGGGGGCCCGCAATGAGCAGTTCTTC.